This TCR beta chain was captured by sequencing in a study of cytomegalovirus exposure and HLA in healthy donors. Points from the study as a whole: Another analysis was done later, and it associated around 16,000 TCR beta sequences with HLA alleles at 0.05 false discovery rate.

This clone has just a few counts. Antigen: not known. PCR primers comprised 60 Vbeta and 13 Jbeta primers. Sequencing was performed with immunoSEQ multiplex PCR; in TCRdb, only in-frame clones are kept and a portion is missing. The repertoire consists of about 160,000 clones, with about 78% occurring once and the leading ten covering 1.4% to 1.5%. The material sequenced was PBMCs. This TCR was sampled from a male donor in good health and CMV-seronegative.

This CDR3 reads CASTGIGGGYGYTF. Here the CDR3 DNA reads TGTGCCAGCACTGGGATCGGGGGTGGGTATGGCTACACCTTC. V gene TRBV6-1 combines with J gene TRBJ1-2, with D possibly matching TRBD1 (5 bases). V lost 7 bases and J lost 5, with 17 bases in between. The CDR3 has 14 amino acids. Germline assignment: CDR1 MNHNS and CDR2 SASEGT.